Listed here are 6 T cell receptor beta chains from one sample, sequenced in a study of cytomegalovirus exposure and HLA in healthy donors. This PCR relied on a set of 60 Vbeta primers and 13 Jbeta primers. The method was immunoSEQ multiplex PCR; TCRdb's version includes in-frame clones alone and lacks a portion of them. The sample lists fewer than 70,000 clones, 60% to 75% occurring once. Source material: PBMCs. The origin of the receptors is an older woman in good health and CMV-seropositive.

The V call is TRBV7-2, the J call TRBJ2-3; 7 nucleotides agree with TRBD2. After removal of 1 base from V and 2 bases from J, the junction contained 3 bases not matched to a gene. The CDR3 spans 15 residues. Per germline, CDR1 SGHTA and CDR2 FQGNSA. CDR3 loop: CASSLVGGNTDTQYF. CDR3 sequence (DNA): TGTGCCAGCAGCTTAGTGGGGGGGAACACAGATACGCAGTATTTT.

This clone showed up just a few times. The chain joins TRBV6-5 to TRBJ1-1; D unresolved. The V and J ends lost 5 bases and 2 bases respectively, with 9 bases between them. CDR3 size: 13 residues. Per germline, CDR1 MNHEY and CDR2 SVGAGI. CDR3 DNA sequence: TGTGCCAGCAGTCGAACAGCAAACACTGAAGCTTTCTTT. This encodes CASSRTANTEAFF.

The V and J genes are TRBV12-5 and TRBJ2-1; perhaps TRBD1 as D (6 bases). V lost 1 base, J lost 0 bases, and 10 bases lay in between. The CDR3 length is 16 residues. In germline, CDR1 is LGHNT, CDR2 FRNRAP. CDR3 coding DNA: TGTGCTAGTGGTTTGGCACAGGGAAGCTCCTACAATGAGCAGTTCTTC. Translated: CASGLAQGSSYNEQFF.

The rearrangement uses TRBV20-1 and TRBJ1-1, with D hard to call. This CDR3 is 11 amino acids long. The germline V and J ends were trimmed by 6 bases and 3 bases, with 8 bases remaining between them. The germline gives CDR1 DFQATT, CDR2 SNEGSKA (reference sequence). The CDR3 bases are TGCAGTGCCATTCCCCACACTGAAGCTTTCTTT. It codes for CSAIPHTEAFF.

The chain couples TRBV6-6 to TRBJ2-1; a weak D match, TRBD2 (6 bases). CDR1 MNHNY and CDR2 SVGAGI come from the germline V gene (reference sequence). Trimming left V 7 bases short and J 3 bases short, with 16 bases between. The CDR3 has 15 amino acids. The CDR3 loop reads CASTLTGTGYNEQFF. The CDR3 DNA is TGTGCCAGCACCCTAACCGGGACTGGCTACAATGAGCAGTTCTTC.

The rearrangement joins TRBV7-3 to TRBJ1-2, with TRBD1 matching 8 bases. Germline CDR1 SGHTA, CDR2 FQGTGA. Trimming took 5 bases from V and 2 from J; bases not matched to a gene: 4. CDR3 length: 14 residues. The CDR3, as DNA: TGTGCCAGCAGCCCCCGACAGGGGAACTATGGCTACACCTTC. Translation: CASSPRQGNYGYTF.